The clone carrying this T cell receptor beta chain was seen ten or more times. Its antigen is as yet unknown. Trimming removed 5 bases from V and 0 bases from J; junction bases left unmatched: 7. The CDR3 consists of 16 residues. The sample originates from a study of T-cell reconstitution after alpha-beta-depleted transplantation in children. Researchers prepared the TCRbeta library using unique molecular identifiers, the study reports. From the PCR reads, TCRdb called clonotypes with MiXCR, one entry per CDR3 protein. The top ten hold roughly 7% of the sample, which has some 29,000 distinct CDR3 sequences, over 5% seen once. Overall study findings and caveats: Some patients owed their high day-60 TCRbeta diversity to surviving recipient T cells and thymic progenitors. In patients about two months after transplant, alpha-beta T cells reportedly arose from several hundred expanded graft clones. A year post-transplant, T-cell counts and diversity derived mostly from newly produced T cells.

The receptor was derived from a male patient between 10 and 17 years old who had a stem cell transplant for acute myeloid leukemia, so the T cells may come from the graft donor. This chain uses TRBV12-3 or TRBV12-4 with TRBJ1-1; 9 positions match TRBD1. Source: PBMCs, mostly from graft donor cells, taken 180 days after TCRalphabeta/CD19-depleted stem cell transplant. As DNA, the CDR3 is TGTGCCAGCAGTCTGCTGACAGGGGGTTTGAACACTGAAGCTTTCTTT. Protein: CASSLLTGGLNTEAFF.